These 8 T cell receptor beta chains originate from one sample sequenced in a study of blood T cell repertoires in COVID-19 (dated by TCRdb to the early 2020s). Receptors were amplified or captured by the immunoSEQ multiplex PCR assay. TCRdb carries this immuneACCESS record with in-frame sequences only. Its versions omit some clonotypes, under half of them owing to an unresolved V gene in the studies checked, with the rest unexplained. The sample profile shows under 250,000 clones; roughly nine tenths of them were found once. Around 0.84% of the sample is taken by the ten largest. Material: peripheral blood. Every receptor here comes from a man aged 60 to 69 with COVID-19, enrolled during active disease.

The chain links TRBV27 to TRBJ1-1; no definite D call. V lost 3 bases to trimming and J lost 3 bases, with 8 bases between them. The germline CDR1 and CDR2 sequences are MNHEY and SMNVEV (reference sequence). The CDR3 covers 13 residues. The CDR3 sequence: CASSFDRDTEAFF. CDR3 sequence (DNA): TGTGCCAGCAGTTTTGACCGGGACACTGAAGCTTTCTTT.

In its sample, this clone was seen once. This sequence joins TRBV6-5 and TRBJ1-5, with a weak D call TRBD1 (6 bases). V was cut by 4 bases and J by 1 base, with 14 bases left in between. The V gene's germline CDR1 is MNHEY and CDR2 SVGAGI. The CDR3 totals 16 residues. Here the CDR3 DNA reads TGTGCCAGCAGTTCGGGGGGCGCAAGGAGCAATCAGCCCCAGCATTTT. Translation: CASSSGGARSNQPQHF.

The chain recombines TRBV4-3 with TRBJ2-1; 9 nucleotides agree with TRBD2. Germline V gene lookup returns CDR1 LGHNA and CDR2 YSLEER. Losses at the gene ends were 0 bases for V and 6 bases for J; bases not matched to a gene: 6. There are 16 residues in the CDR3. The chain's CDR3 is CASSQEASGVSNEQFF. DNA of the CDR3: TGCGCCAGCAGCCAAGAGGCTAGCGGGGTTAGCAATGAGCAGTTCTTC.

This clone was detected once. The rearrangement uses TRBV19 and TRBJ1-1; D is undetermined. Trimming cost V 8 bases and J 11 bases, with 18 bases left between them. Germline CDR1 reads LNHDA; CDR2 reads SQIVND (reference sequence). The CDR3 contains 12 residues. CDR3 loop: CASYMGGVAAFF. CDR3 nucleotides: TGTGCCAGTTATATGGGAGGAGTGGCGGCTTTCTTT.

The chain links TRBV19 to TRBJ2-1; maybe TRBD2 (6 bases). The CDR3 contains 16 residues. The V gene's germline CDR1 is LNHDA and CDR2 SQIVND (reference sequence). The germline V and J ends were trimmed by 0 bases and 1 base, with 10 bases remaining between them. This CDR3 is CASSIDDSGSYNEQFF. The CDR3 nucleotides are TGTGCCAGTAGTATAGATGATAGCGGATCCTACAATGAGCAGTTCTTC. Filled out from reference TRBV19 and TRBJ2-1, the complete variable domain reads DGGITQSPKYLFRKEGQNVTLSCEQNLNHDAMYWYRQDPGQGLRLIYYSQIVNDFQKGDIAEGYSVSREKKESFPLTVTSAQKNPTAFYLCASSIDDSGSYNEQFFGPGTRLTVL.

This clone came up once. The rearrangement uses TRBV5-3 and TRBJ2-2; possibly TRBD2 for D (5 bases). Being an ORF, TRBV5-3 has a function that is uncertain. CDR3 size: 16 residues. Trimming removed 0 bases at V and 1 base at J, with 10 bases between. CDR3 region: CARSLERRKNTGELFF. CDR3 DNA sequence: TGTGCCAGAAGCTTGGAACGGAGGAAGAACACCGGGGAGCTGTTTTTT.

This clone was seen once. The J gene is TRBJ2-3, the V gene TRBV5-6; 8 bases agree with TRBD1. CDR1 is SGHDT, CDR2 YYEEEE, per germline. CDR3 length: 16 residues. The V and J ends lost 0 bases and 1 base, in that order; junction bases with no gene match: 4. The CDR3 DNA is TGTGCCAGCAGCTTGGTTCCGGGACAGGGCACAGATACGCAGTATTTT. Translating it yields CASSLVPGQGTDTQYF.

The chain uses TRBV9 and TRBJ2-4; possible D gene TRBD2, 6 bases. In germline, CDR1 is SGDLS, CDR2 YYNGEE. The V gene lost 4 bases and the J gene lost 5 bases, with 19 bases spanning the gap. The CDR3 extends over 16 amino acids. The CDR3 sequence: CASSPQLALSQNIQYF. CDR3 bases: TGTGCCAGCAGCCCTCAACTAGCCCTATCCCAAAACATTCAGTACTTC.